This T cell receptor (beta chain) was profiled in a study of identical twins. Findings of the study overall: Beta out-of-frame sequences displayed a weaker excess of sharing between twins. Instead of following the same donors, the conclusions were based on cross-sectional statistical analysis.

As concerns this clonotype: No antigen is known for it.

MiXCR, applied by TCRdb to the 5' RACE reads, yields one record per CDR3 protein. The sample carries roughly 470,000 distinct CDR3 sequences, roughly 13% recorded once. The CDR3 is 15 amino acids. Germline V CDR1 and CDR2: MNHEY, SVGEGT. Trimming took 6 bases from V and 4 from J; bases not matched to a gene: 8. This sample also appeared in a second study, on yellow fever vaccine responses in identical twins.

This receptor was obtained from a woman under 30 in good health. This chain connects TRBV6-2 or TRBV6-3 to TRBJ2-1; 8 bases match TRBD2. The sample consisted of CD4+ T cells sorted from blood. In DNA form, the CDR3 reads TGTGCCAGCAGAGAAATAGCGGGATTGTACAATGAGCAGTTCTTC. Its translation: CASREIAGLYNEQFF.